This T cell receptor beta chain was documented in a study of OX40 agonist ivuxolimab in advanced cancers. On the study more broadly: Partial responses occurred in Three dose-escalation patients, one with hepatocellular carcinoma and two with cutaneous melanoma.

The V end lost 2 bases, the J end lost 4 bases, and 7 bases lay between the germline ends. The CDR3 has 13 residues. Germline-derived CDR1 and CDR2 are SGDLS and YYNGEE. No patient had autoimmune disease or received systemic immunosuppression. Repertoires were generated with immunoSEQ multiplex PCR, while TCRdb's copy carries only in-frame clones and drops some. The sample has over 85,000 clones; roughly 89% are singletons. The J gene is TRBJ1-5, the V gene TRBV9; D remains unclear. This TCR derives from an adult with an advanced solid tumor such as melanoma, head and neck, liver or kidney cancer. The starting material was CD4+ or CD8+ T cells sorted from blood, obtained in a trial of the OX40 agonist ivuxolimab. The DNA of the CDR3 is TGTGCCAGCAGCGTTTCTGGGAATCAGCCCCAGCATTTT. Its translation is CASSVSGNQPQHF. The full variable domain, in which reference TRBV9 and TRBJ1-5 provide the parts outside the CDR3, is DSGVTQTPKHLITATGQRVTLRCSPRSGDLSVYWYQQSLDQGLQFLIQYYNGEERAKGNILERFSAQQFPDLHSELNLSSLELGDSALYFCASSVSGNQPQHFGDGTRLSIL.